This TCR beta chain was identified in a study of cytomegalovirus exposure and HLA in healthy donors. With 60 Vbeta and 13 Jbeta primers, the PCR was carried out. Per the original methods: It was a later analysis that counted roughly 80 million unique TCR beta chains, of which roughly 11 million were shared. Assay: immunoSEQ multiplex PCR; the TCRdb copy retains only in-frame clones and omits some. V, J and clone size are those of that table, while D and trimming were read from the DNA. The table has about 140,000 clones, roughly 76% seen once. Overall study results and limits: Looking again later, the authors saw that most CMV-associated TCR beta chains seemed HLA-restricted. Sequencing artifact likely explains a cluster of highly shared sequence variants. Follow-up analysis later connected one missense variant in DCLRE1C with trimming of TCR beta V- and J-genes.

As for this clone: The antigen remains undetermined.

After removal of 5 bases from V and 2 bases from J, the junction contained 17 bases not matched to a gene. Germline loops: CDR1 SGHRS, CDR2 YFSETQ. The CDR3 is made up of 18 amino acids. The chain employs TRBV5-1 and TRBJ2-3; 7 bases fit TRBD1. The sequence was collected from a woman aged 40 to 50 in good health and CMV-seronegative. The sample was PBMCs. The CDR3 loop is CASRQGTGAFGTTDTQYF. Here the CDR3 DNA reads TGCGCCAGCAGACAAGGAACAGGGGCGTTTGGCACCACAGATACGCAGTATTTT.